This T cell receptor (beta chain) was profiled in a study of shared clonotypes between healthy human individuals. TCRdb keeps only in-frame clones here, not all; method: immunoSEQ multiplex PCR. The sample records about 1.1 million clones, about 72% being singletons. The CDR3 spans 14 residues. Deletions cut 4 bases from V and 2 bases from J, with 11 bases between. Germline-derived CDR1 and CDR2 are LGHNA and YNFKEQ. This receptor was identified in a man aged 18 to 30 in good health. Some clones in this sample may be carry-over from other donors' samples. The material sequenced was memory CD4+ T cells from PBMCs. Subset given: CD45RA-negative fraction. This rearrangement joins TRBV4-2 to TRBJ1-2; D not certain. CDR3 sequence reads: CASSRSDSNYGYTF. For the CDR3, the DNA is TGTGCCAGCAGCCGGAGCGATTCAAACTATGGCTACACCTTC.